Listed here are 29 T cell receptor beta chains from one sample, sequenced in a study of tumor-infiltrating lymphocytes in localized non-small cell lung cancer. The protocol was immunoSEQ multiplex PCR, while the TCRdb copy is restricted to in-frame clones and leaves out a portion. The repertoire holds about 12,000 clones, with 65% to 85% as singletons. Sequenced: lung tumor tissue. These receptors were obtained from a human donor with non-small cell lung cancer.

This chain uses TRBV5-6 with TRBJ2-5, with D maybe TRBD1 (6 bases). V lost 1 base and J lost 11, with 18 bases in between. Germline V gene lookup returns CDR1 SGHDT and CDR2 YYEEEE. The CDR3 has 14 amino acids. In nucleotides, the CDR3 is TGTGCCAGCAGCTTGCGGACAGCCTCTAAAAAGCAGTACTTC. Translated, it gives CASSLRTASKKQYF.

This clone was seen just once. The V gene is TRBV5-5, the J gene TRBJ1-2; a weak D match, TRBD1 (5 bases). Germline CDR1 and CDR2: SGHKS and YYEKEE (reference sequence). This CDR3 has 13 amino acids. The V end lost 3 bases, the J end lost 2 bases, and 8 bases lay between the germline ends. CDR3 nucleotide sequence: TGTGCCAGCAGCTCACAGGTGAACTATGGCTACACCTTC. Residues: CASSSQVNYGYTF.

The chain has TRBV5-1 and TRBJ2-1, with D perhaps assigned TRBD1 or TRBD2 (7 bases each). V dropped 7 bases and J dropped 5 bases, with 16 bases sitting between them. CDR1 SGHRS and CDR2 YFSETQ come from the germline V gene. This CDR3 is 14 amino acids long. The CDR3 here is CASGRAGGDNEQFF. Written as DNA, the CDR3 is TGCGCCAGCGGCCGGGCAGGGGGGGACAATGAGCAGTTCTTC.

The rearrangement links TRBV10-3 to TRBJ1-2; TRBD1 matches 7 bases. This CDR3 contains 18 residues. J gave up 1 base and V 4 bases, and 15 bases lay outside the gene matches. Germline V gene data show CDR1 as ENHRY and CDR2 as SYGVKD. CDR3 bases: TGTGCCATCAGTGCCCCCGGGACAGCCGTTAGTTTTAACTATGGCTACACCTTC. Translation gives CAISAPGTAVSFNYGYTF.

This rearrangement joins TRBV19 to TRBJ2-1, with D maybe TRBD1 (6 bases). Germline V lookup: CDR1 LNHDA, CDR2 SQIVND (reference sequence). CDR3 length: 18 residues. Deletions cut 8 bases from V and 3 bases from J, with 26 bases between. The CDR3 spells CASVPTRSPGHNYNEQFF. CDR3 DNA: TGTGCCAGTGTGCCTACTCGTAGCCCGGGACACAACTACAATGAGCAGTTCTTC. Full variable domain (missing parts from reference TRBV19 and TRBJ2-1): DGGITQSPKYLFRKEGQNVTLSCEQNLNHDAMYWYRQDPGQGLRLIYYSQIVNDFQKGDIAEGYSVSREKKESFPLTVTSAQKNPTAFYLCASVPTRSPGHNYNEQFFGPGTRLTVL.

This clone is termed medium-sized. The chain couples TRBV19 to TRBJ2-7, with a possible D match to TRBD2 (7 bases). The V gene's germline CDR1 is LNHDA and CDR2 SQIVND (reference sequence). The V end was cut by 0 bases, the J end by 3 bases, with 12 bases between. The CDR3 covers 15 residues. CDR3 in DNA: TGTGCCAGTAGTATAGATGCCGGGGGGCACTACGAGCAGTACTTC. The encoded protein is CASSIDAGGHYEQYF.

V gene TRBV7-5 combines with J gene TRBJ2-5; the table's D call TRBD2 went unverified against the DNA. TRBV7-5 corresponds to a pseudogene. This CDR3 has 17 residues. Here the CDR3 DNA reads TGTGCCAGAAGCCAAAAGATTCTAGCGGAGCCCCAAGAGACCCAGTACTTC. This translates into CARSQKILAEPQETQYF.

The chain carries TRBV7-9 and TRBJ2-3, with D uncertain. CDR1 SEHNR and CDR2 FQNEAQ come from the germline V gene (reference sequence). Trimming cost V 6 bases and J 2 bases, with 6 bases left between them. CDR3 length: 12 amino acids. The chain's CDR3 is CASRPVTDTQYF. In nucleotides, the CDR3 is TGTGCCAGCAGGCCAGTCACAGATACGCAGTATTTT.

This clone was found once. The chain carries TRBV5-4 and TRBJ1-1; D ambiguous. This CDR3 region has 17 residues. V gave up 4 bases and J gave up 5 bases, with 24 bases separating them. Germline-derived CDR1 and CDR2 are SGHNT and YYREEE (reference sequence). The CDR3, as DNA: TGTGCCAGCAGCCCGCCAACCGGGGAGAGATTTAGGACTGAAGCTTTCTTT. Its protein is CASSPPTGERFRTEAFF.

The rearrangement uses TRBV19 and TRBJ2-1; unclear D gene. The V end lost 8 bases, the J end lost 5 bases, and 16 bases lay between the germline ends. There are 14 residues in the CDR3. Germline-derived CDR1 and CDR2 are LNHDA and SQIVND (reference sequence). The CDR3 is CASAALTVNNEQFF. The CDR3, as DNA: TGTGCCAGTGCAGCCTTGACTGTCAACAATGAGCAGTTCTTC.

This clone was seen only a few times. The CDR3 loop reads CASSLRRTTETQYF. The CDR3 nucleotides read TGTGCCAGCAGCTTAAGGCGAACAACGGAGACCCAGTACTTC. The V call is TRBV11-2, the J call TRBJ2-5, with D unresolved. From germline, CDR1 is SGHAT and CDR2 FQNNGV. CDR3 size: 14 residues. V was shortened by 2 bases and J by 5 bases, with 12 bases between the two germline ends.

This clone was seen a handful of times. The chain joins TRBV10-1 to TRBJ1-6, with a weak D call TRBD1 (6 bases). This CDR3 has 13 residues. Trimming cost V 5 bases and J 10 bases, with 12 bases left between them. Germline CDR1 WNHNN, CDR2 SYGVQD (reference sequence). The DNA for the CDR3 is TGCGCCAGCAGTTCGAACGGGGGCTCACCCCTCCACTTT. It translates to CASSSNGGSPLHF.

Details on this clone: This CDR3 is also generated by other DNA sequences in the sample. V usage is TRBV9 and J usage is TRBJ2-1; the D gene is possibly TRBD2 (6 bases). CDR1 and CDR2 (germline): SGDLS, YYNGEE. This CDR3 contains 16 residues. V dropped 0 bases and J dropped 0 bases, with 10 bases sitting between them. The CDR3 nucleotides are TGTGCCAGCAGCGTAGTGGCGGGGAGCTCCTACAATGAGCAGTTCTTC. It translates to CASSVVAGSSYNEQFF.

V is TRBV9 and J is TRBJ1-4; unclear D gene. V lost 6 bases, J lost 4 bases, and 16 bases lay in between. The CDR3 runs 15 residues. Per the germline V gene, CDR1 is SGDLS and CDR2 is YYNGEE. The CDR3 sequence is CASIDNPYFNEKLFF. The CDR3 DNA is TGTGCCAGCATCGATAATCCCTATTTTAATGAAAAACTGTTTTTT.

V gene TRBV5-1 combines with J gene TRBJ1-1; D call uncertain. Germline CDR1 is SGHRS and CDR2 is YFSETQ. The germline V and J ends were trimmed by 0 bases and 4 bases, with 13 bases remaining between them. The CDR3 is 15 amino acids. The CDR3 DNA reads TGCGCCAGCAGCTTGGCCCCTGCCAGGAGCACTGAAGCTTTCTTT. Its translation is CASSLAPARSTEAFF.

V gene TRBV6-5 combines with J gene TRBJ2-1; a weak D match, TRBD2 (6 bases). Germline V CDR1 and CDR2: MNHEY, SVGAGI. This CDR3 is built from 14 residues. Deletions cut 3 bases from V and 9 bases from J, with 15 bases between. DNA of the CDR3: TGTGCCAGCAGTTATGAGGCGGGAAGGCCTGAGCAGTTCTTC. Its translation: CASSYEAGRPEQFF.

In this sample, this clone turned up a few times. The J gene is TRBJ2-3, the V gene TRBV5-1, with D perhaps TRBD1 (6 bases). Germline CDR1 and CDR2: SGHRS and YFSETQ. The CDR3 contains 15 residues. The V gene lost 0 bases and the J gene lost 4 bases, with 12 bases spanning the gap. Here the CDR3 DNA reads TGCGCCAGCAGCTTGGCAGGGGATATTGCAGATACGCAGTATTTT. Translation: CASSLAGDIADTQYF. The full variable domain, rest sourced from reference TRBV5-1 and TRBJ2-3, is KAGVTQTPRYLIKTRGQQVTLSCSPISGHRSVSWYQQTPGQGLQFLFEYFSETQRNKGNFPGRFSGRQFSNSRSEMNVSTLELGDSALYLCASSLAGDIADTQYFGPGTRLTVL.

This clone showed up just once. This chain connects TRBV5-6 to TRBJ1-2; D is ambiguous. V was cut by 0 bases and J by 7 bases, with 7 bases left in between. The CDR3 is 12 amino acids. Germline V gene data show CDR1 as SGHDT and CDR2 as YYEEEE. Written as DNA, the CDR3 is TGTGCCAGCAGCTTGGAGGGTGGTGGCTACACCTTC. This gives the protein CASSLEGGGYTF.

The J gene is TRBJ1-2, the V gene TRBV19, with no clear D. V dropped 7 bases and J dropped 7 bases, with 16 bases sitting between them. The germline V gene encodes CDR1 LNHDA and CDR2 SQIVND (reference sequence). The CDR3 sequence is 13 residues long. CDR3 bases: TGTGCCAGTACGCGGGATTCGGTTTCTGGCTACACCTTC. This codes for CASTRDSVSGYTF.

The rearrangement joins TRBV11-3 to TRBJ1-2; D possibly corresponds to TRBD1 (6 bases). The CDR3 sequence is 17 residues long. Germline-derived CDR1 and CDR2 are SGHNT and YENEEA. V was trimmed by 2 bases and J by 8 bases, leaving 24 bases between them. The CDR3 nucleotides are TGTGCCAGCAGCTTATGCCCCCCGCGGGACACCTCCCTAGGCTACACCTTC. Residues: CASSLCPPRDTSLGYTF.

This clone was recorded only once. This sequence joins TRBV7-9 and TRBJ2-7; D is perhaps TRBD1 (5 bases). The germline V and J ends were trimmed by 2 bases and 2 bases, with 13 bases remaining between them. This CDR3 has 15 residues. Per germline, CDR1 SEHNR and CDR2 FQNEAQ (reference sequence). The DNA for the CDR3 is TGTGCCAGCAGCTTAACAGGCAGAAATACCTACGAGCAGTACTTC. This codes for CASSLTGRNTYEQYF.

This clone is a singleton in its sample. V gene TRBV11-2 combines with J gene TRBJ2-3; tentatively, D is TRBD2 (7 bases). The ends were cut back, 5 bases at V and 3 bases at J, with 24 bases in the middle. There are 18 residues in the CDR3. CDR1 and CDR2 (germline): SGHAT, FQNNGV. CDR3 DNA: TGTGCCAGCAGCCCCCAAGGTGGGGGGGGCGAGAGTACAGATACGCAGTATTTT. It specifies CASSPQGGGGESTDTQYF.

The chain employs TRBV11-2 and TRBJ2-5, with 9 bases that match TRBD1. The ends lost 5 bases at V and 5 bases at J; junction bases unmatched: 6. The CDR3 is 14 amino acids. Germline-derived CDR1 and CDR2 are SGHAT and FQNNGV. CDR3 protein: CASSEGQGVETQYF. CDR3 bases: TGTGCCAGCAGCGAGGGACAGGGTGTGGAGACCCAGTACTTC.

The V call is TRBV2, the J call TRBJ2-2, with TRBD2 as a possible D gene (6 bases). Trimming stripped 8 bases from V and 5 bases from J, with 15 bases between. Germline V gene data show CDR1 as SNHLY and CDR2 as FYNNEI. The CDR3 covers 14 residues. In nucleotides, the CDR3 is TGTGCCAGCTGGCACGGGGGAGGAACCGGGGAGCTGTTTTTT. This codes for CASWHGGGTGELFF.

The chain recombines TRBV7-2 with TRBJ2-5; the D call may be TRBD1 or TRBD2 (5 bases each). This CDR3 region has 13 residues. Trimming removed 8 bases at V and 4 bases at J, with 14 bases between. Looked up from germline, CDR1 is SGHTA and CDR2 is FQGNSA. The CDR3 spells CASLRGGGETQYF. CDR3 sequence (DNA): TGTGCCAGCCTCCGGGGCGGAGGAGAGACCCAGTACTTC.

The chain links TRBV10-3 to TRBJ1-1; D gene ambiguous. Per germline, CDR1 ENHRY and CDR2 SYGVKD. The CDR3 runs to 15 residues. Trimming removed 6 bases from V and 0 bases from J, with 14 bases in between. This CDR3 is CAIRGLGSMNTEAFF. The CDR3, as DNA: TGTGCCATCAGGGGGTTGGGCAGCATGAACACTGAAGCTTTCTTT.

V gene TRBV6-1 combines with J gene TRBJ1-5; TRBD1 matches 7 bases. CDR3 length: 15 amino acids. Per the germline V gene, CDR1 is MNHNS and CDR2 is SASEGT. V dropped 6 bases and J dropped 2; count of bases not matched to a gene: 7. The CDR3 DNA follows: TGTGCCAGCAGGGGGACAGTTGATGGCAATCAGCCCCAGCATTTT. Translated: CASRGTVDGNQPQHF.

The rearrangement uses TRBV30 and TRBJ2-3, with a possible D match to TRBD1 (5 bases). The CDR3 length is 14 residues. Looked up from germline, CDR1 is GTSNPN and CDR2 is SVGIG (reference sequence). Trimming pared 2 bases from V and 2 bases from J, leaving 11 bases between. CDR3 in amino acids: CAWSRDSSTDTQYF. The CDR3 DNA sequence: TGTGCCTGGAGTCGAGACAGCTCCACAGATACGCAGTATTTT.

This rearrangement joins TRBV4-3 to TRBJ2-3; D is perhaps TRBD1 (6 bases). Germline assignment: CDR1 LGHNA and CDR2 YSLEER. CDR3 length: 15 amino acids. Trimming cost V 2 bases and J 2 bases, with 11 bases left between them. CDR3 region: CASSQQGKDTDTQYF. CDR3 nucleotide sequence: TGCGCCAGCAGCCAACAGGGGAAGGACACAGATACGCAGTATTTT.